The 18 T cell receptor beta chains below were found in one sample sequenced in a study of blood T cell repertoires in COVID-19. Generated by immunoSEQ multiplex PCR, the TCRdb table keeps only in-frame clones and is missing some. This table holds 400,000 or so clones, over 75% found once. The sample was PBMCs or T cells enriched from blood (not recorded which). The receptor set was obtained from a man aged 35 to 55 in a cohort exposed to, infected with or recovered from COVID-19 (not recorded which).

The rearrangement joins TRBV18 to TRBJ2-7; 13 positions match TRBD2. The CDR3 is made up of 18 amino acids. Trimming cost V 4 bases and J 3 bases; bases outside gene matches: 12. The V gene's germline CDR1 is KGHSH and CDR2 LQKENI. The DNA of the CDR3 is TGTGCCAGCTCACTACTAGCGGGAGGGCCCACGTCCAGCTACGAGCAGTACTTC. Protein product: CASSLLAGGPTSSYEQYF.

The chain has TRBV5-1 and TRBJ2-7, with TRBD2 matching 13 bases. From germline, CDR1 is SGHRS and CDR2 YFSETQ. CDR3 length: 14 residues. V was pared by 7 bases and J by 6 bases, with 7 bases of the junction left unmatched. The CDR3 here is CASSTSGREGEQYF. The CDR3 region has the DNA TGCGCCAGCTCCACTAGCGGGAGGGAGGGCGAGCAGTACTTC. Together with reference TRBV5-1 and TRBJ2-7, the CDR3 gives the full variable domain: KAGVTQTPRYLIKTRGQQVTLSCSPISGHRSVSWYQQTPGQGLQFLFEYFSETQRNKGNFPGRFSGRQFSNSRSEMNVSTLELGDSALYLCASSTSGREGEQYFGPGTRLTVT.

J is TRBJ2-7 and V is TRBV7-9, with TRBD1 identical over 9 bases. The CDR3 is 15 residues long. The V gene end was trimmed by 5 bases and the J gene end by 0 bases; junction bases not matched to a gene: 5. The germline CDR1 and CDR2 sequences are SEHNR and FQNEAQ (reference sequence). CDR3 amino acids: CASSISGQGSYEQYF. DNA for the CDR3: TGTGCCAGCAGCATATCGGGACAGGGCTCCTACGAGCAGTACTTC.

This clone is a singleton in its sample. DNA of the CDR3: TGTGCCAGCAGCCCGGGACAGGGGGCAAGCACCTTC. Its translation: CASSPGQGASTF. The chain carries TRBV7-9 and TRBJ1-2; 12 bases fit TRBD1. V lost 5 bases and J lost 13; bases outside the gene matches: 5. Germline CDR1 SEHNR, CDR2 FQNEAQ (reference sequence). The CDR3 runs 12 residues.

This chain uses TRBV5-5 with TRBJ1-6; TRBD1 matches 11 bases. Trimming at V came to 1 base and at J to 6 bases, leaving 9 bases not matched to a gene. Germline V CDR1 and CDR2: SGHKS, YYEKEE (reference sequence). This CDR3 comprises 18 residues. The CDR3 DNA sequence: TGTGCCAGCAGCTTGAATTTGGGACAGGGGGGTGTTAATTCACCCCTCCACTTT. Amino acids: CASSLNLGQGGVNSPLHF.

CDR3 sequence reads: CASRKTGPGELFF. CDR3 DNA sequence: TGTGCCAGCCGAAAGACAGGGCCCGGGGAGCTGTTTTTT. This chain joins TRBV6-5 and TRBJ2-2; 7 positions agree with TRBD1. The CDR3 is made up of 13 amino acids. The junction had 6 bases not matched to a gene; V was cut back by 8 bases and J by 6 bases. Looked up from germline, CDR1 is MNHEY and CDR2 is SVGAGI.

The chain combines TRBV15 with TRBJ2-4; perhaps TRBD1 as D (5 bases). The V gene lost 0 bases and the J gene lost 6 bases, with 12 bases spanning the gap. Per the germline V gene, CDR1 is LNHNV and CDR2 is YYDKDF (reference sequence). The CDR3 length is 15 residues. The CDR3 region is CATSRDSGRGNIQYF. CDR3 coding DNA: TGTGCCACCAGCAGAGATTCAGGGCGAGGAAACATTCAGTACTTC. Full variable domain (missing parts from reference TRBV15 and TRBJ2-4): DAMVIQNPRYQVTQFGKPVTLSCSQTLNHNVMYWYQQKSSQAPKLLFHYYDKDFNNEADTPDNFQSRRPNTSFCFLDIRSPGLGDTAMYLCATSRDSGRGNIQYFGAGTRLSVL.

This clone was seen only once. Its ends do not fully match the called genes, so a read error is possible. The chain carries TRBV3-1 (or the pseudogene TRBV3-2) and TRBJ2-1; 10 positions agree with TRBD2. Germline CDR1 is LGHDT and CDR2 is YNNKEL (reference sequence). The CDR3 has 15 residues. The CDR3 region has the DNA TGTGCCAGCAGCCAAGAGCCAGCGGGAGGGCCCCAAAGCCTCTTC. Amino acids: CASSQEPAGGPQSLF.

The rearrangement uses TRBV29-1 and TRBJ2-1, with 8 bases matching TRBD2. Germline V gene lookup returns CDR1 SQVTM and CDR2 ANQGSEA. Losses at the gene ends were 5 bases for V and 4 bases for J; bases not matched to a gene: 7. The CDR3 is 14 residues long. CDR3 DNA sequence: TGCAGCGTTCGGAATAGCGGGGCTTACAATGAGCAGTTCTTC. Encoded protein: CSVRNSGAYNEQFF.

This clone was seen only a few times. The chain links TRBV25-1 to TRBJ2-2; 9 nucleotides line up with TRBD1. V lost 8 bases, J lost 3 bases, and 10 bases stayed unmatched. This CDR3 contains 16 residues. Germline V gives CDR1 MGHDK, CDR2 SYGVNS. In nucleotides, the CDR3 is TGTGCCAGCCGGGGGCTGGACAGGGGTTACACCGGGGAGCTGTTTTTT. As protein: CASRGLDRGYTGELFF.

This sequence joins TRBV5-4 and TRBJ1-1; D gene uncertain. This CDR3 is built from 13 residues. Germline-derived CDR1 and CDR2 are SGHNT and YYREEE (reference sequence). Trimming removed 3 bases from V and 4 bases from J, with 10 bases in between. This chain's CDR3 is CASSSISGTEAFF. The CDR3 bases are TGTGCCAGCAGCTCCATATCGGGCACTGAAGCTTTCTTT.

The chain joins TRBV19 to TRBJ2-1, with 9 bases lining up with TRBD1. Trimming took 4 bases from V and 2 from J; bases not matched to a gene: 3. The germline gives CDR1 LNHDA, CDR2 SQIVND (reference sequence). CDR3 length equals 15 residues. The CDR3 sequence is CASSRDRATYNEQFF. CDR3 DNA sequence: TGTGCCAGTAGTAGGGACAGGGCAACCTACAATGAGCAGTTCTTC.

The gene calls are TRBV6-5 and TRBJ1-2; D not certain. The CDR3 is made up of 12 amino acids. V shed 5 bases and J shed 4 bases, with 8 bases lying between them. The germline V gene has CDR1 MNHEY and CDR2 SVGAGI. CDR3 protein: CASSRGSYGYTF. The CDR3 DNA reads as TGTGCCAGCAGTCGAGGATCCTATGGCTACACCTTC.

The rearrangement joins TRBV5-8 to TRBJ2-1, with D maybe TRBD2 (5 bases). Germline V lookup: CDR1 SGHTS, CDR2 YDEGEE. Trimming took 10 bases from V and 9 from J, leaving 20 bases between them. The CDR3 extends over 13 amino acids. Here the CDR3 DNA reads TGTGCCCTCGAACTGGACCGGGGTACTGAGCAGTTCTTC. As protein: CALELDRGTEQFF.

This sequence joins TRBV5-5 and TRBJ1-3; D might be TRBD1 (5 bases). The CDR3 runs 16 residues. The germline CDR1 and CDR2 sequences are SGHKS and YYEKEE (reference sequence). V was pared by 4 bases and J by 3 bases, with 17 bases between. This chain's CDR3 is CASSPEGERGGNTIYF. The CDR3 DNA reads TGTGCCAGCAGCCCCGAAGGGGAAAGGGGTGGAAACACCATATATTTT. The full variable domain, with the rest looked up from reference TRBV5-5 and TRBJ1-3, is DAGVTQSPTHLIKTRGQQVTLRCSPISGHKSVSWYQQVLGQGPQFIFQYYEKEERGRGNFPDRFSARQFPNYSSELNVNALLLGDSALYLCASSPEGERGGNTIYFGEGSWLTVV.

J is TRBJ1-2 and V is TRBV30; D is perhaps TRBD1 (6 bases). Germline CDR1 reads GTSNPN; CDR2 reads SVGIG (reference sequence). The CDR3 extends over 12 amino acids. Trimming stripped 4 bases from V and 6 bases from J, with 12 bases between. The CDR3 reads CAWTAGGHGYTF. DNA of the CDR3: TGTGCCTGGACGGCGGGGGGCCATGGCTACACCTTC. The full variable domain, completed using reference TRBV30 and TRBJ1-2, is SQTIHQWPATLVQPVGSPLSLECTVEGTSNPNLYWYRQAAGRGLQLLFYSVGIGQISSEVPQNLSASRPQDRQFILSSKKLLLSDSGFYLCAWTAGGHGYTFGSGTRLTVV.

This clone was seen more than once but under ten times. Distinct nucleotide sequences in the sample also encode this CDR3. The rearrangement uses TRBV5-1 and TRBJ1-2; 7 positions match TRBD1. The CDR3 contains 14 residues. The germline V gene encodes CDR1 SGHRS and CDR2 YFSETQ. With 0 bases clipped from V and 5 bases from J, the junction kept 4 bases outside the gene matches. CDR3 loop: CASSLGQGRYGYTF. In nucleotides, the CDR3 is TGCGCCAGCAGCTTGGGACAGGGTCGATATGGCTACACCTTC.

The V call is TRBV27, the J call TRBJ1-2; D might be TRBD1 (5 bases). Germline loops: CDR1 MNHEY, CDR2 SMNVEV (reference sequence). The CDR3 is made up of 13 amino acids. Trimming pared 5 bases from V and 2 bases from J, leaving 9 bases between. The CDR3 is CASSGGGNYGYTF. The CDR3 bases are TGTGCCAGCAGTGGCGGGGGAAACTATGGCTACACCTTC.